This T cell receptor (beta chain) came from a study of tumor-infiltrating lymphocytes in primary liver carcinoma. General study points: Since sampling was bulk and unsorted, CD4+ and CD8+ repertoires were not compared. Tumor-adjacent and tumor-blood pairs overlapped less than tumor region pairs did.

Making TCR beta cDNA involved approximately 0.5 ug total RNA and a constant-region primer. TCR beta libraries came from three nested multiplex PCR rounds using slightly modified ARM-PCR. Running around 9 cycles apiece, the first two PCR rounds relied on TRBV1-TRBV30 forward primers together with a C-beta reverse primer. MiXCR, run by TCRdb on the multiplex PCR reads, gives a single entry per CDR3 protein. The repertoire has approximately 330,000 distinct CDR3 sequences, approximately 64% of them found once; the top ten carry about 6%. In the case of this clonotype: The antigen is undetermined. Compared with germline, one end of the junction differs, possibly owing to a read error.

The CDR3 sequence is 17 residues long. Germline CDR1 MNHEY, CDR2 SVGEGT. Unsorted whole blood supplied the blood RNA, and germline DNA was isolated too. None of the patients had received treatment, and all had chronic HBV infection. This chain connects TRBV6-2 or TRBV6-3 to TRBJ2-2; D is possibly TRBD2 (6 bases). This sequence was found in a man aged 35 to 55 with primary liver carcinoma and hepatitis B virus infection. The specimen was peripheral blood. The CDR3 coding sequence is TGTGCCAGCAGTTACTCACACAGGATTAATGTCCTCGGGGAGGTGTTTTTT. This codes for CASSYSHRINVLGEVFF.